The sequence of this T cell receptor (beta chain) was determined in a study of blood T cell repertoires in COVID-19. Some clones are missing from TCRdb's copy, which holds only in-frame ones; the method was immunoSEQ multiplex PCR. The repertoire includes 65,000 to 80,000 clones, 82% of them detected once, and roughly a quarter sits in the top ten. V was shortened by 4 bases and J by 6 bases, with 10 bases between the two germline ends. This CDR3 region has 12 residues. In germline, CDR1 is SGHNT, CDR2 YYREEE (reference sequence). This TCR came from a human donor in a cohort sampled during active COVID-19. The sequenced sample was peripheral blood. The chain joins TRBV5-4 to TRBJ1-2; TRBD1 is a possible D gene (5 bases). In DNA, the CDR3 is TGTGCCAGCAGCCCCGACAGAAATGGCTACACCTTC. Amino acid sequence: CASSPDRNGYTF.